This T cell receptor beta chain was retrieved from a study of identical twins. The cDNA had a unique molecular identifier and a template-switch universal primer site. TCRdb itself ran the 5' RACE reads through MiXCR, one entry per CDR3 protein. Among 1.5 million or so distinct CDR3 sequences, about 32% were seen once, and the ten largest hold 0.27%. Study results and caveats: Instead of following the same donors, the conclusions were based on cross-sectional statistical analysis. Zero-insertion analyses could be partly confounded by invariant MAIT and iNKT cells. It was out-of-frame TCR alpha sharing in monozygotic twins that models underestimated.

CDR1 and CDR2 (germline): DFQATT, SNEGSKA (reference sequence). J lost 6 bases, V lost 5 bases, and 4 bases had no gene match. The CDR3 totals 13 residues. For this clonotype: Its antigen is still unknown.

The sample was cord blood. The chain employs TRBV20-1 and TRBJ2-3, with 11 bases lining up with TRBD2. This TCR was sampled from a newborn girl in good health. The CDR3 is CSALSGRGDTQYF. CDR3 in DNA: TGCAGTGCTCTTAGCGGGAGGGGGGATACGCAGTATTTT.